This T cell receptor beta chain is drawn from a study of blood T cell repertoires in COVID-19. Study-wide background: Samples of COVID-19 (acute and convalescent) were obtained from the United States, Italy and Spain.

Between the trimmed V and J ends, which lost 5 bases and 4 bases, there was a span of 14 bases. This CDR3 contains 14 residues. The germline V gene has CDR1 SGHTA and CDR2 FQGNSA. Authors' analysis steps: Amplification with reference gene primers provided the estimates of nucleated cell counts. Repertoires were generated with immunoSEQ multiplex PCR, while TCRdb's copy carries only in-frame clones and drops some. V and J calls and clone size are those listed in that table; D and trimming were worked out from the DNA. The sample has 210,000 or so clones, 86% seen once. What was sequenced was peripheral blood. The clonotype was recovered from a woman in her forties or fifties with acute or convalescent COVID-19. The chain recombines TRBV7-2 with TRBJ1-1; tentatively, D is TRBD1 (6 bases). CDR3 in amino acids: CASSLQGGGTEAFF. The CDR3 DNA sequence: TGTGCCAGCAGCCTACAGGGTGGAGGCACTGAAGCTTTCTTT.